Listed below are T cell receptor beta chains from one sample, sequenced in a study of CD8+ T cells in alopecia areata. Measured with immunoSEQ multiplex PCR; TCRdb has only the in-frame clones, and not every one. Of under 250,000 clones in the sample, roughly three fifths were seen once. The sample consisted of CD8+ T cells sorted from blood. Receptors originate from a human donor in good health. CDR3s include the opening cysteine and the closing phenylalanine or tryptophan. A D gene is named only where the DNA matches it firmly. Clone sizes are given selectively: once, few, many, or a class where the clone is expanded.

>NA|NA|TRBJ2-7|TRBV4-1
TGCGCCAGCAGCCAAGTAGCGGGACAGCTCAAAAGCGAGCAGTACTTC
CASSQVAGQLKSEQYF
>NA|NA|TRBJ2-2|TRBV14
TGTGCCAGCAGCATGGTCCAGGGTACCGGGGAGCTGTTTTTT
CASSMVQGTGELFF
>NA|NA|TRBJ2-7|TRBV7-9
TGTGCCAGCAGCCCACAGGTCTCCTACGAGCAGTACTTC
CASSPQVSYEQYF
>NA|few|TRBJ2-6|TRBV9
TGTGCCAGCAGCTCGGGGGAGTCTGGGGCCAACGTCCTGACTTTC
CASSSGESGANVLTF
>TRBD1|NA|TRBJ2-7|TRBV5-1
TGCGCCAGCAGCTTGGGACCGGGACAGGGGAGAGAGCAGTACTTC
CASSLGPGQGREQYF
>NA|few|TRBJ2-7|TRBV6-1
TGTGCCAGCAGTGAACCCGGCCGGGGACGGGAGCAGTACTTC
CASSEPGRGREQYF
>NA|NA|TRBJ1-2|TRBV9
TGTGCCAGCAGCGATCTTGGGTCGATCGCATCGGACAGAAGACCCTATGGCTACACCTTC
CASSDLGSIASDRRPYGYTF
>NA|NA|TRBJ1-5|TRBV6-1
TGTGCCAGCAGTGAAGCCGTGGGGGCTAGCAATCAGCCCCAGCATTTT
CASSEAVGASNQPQHF
>NA|few|TRBJ2-1|TRBV25-1
TGTGCCAGCAGTGAATGGGAGAGGCCCAATGAGCAGTTCTTC
CASSEWERPNEQFF
>NA|NA|TRBJ2-3|TRBV25-1
TGTGCCAGCAGTCGCAGCTCCACAGATACGCAGTATTTT
CASSRSSTDTQYF
>TRBD2|NA|TRBJ2-3|TRBV6-6
TGTGCCAGCGGGGGGGTTAGCACAGATACGCAGTATTTT
CASGGVSTDTQYF
>TRBD1|NA|TRBJ1-5|TRBV4-1
TGCGCCAGCAGCCACTTCGGGACAGGGGGTAGCAATCAGCCCCAGCATTTT
CASSHFGTGGSNQPQHF
>NA|few|TRBJ2-1|TRBV7-9
TGTGCCAGCAGCCTAGCTACAAGCGAGCAGTTCTTC
CASSLATSEQFF
>TRBD1|NA|TRBJ1-1|TRBV4-1
TGCGCCAGCAGTCAGGACAGGGGCGGCACTGAAGCTTTCTTT
CASSQDRGGTEAFF
>NA|NA|TRBJ2-3|TRBV13
TGTGCCAGCGGCGGGGATCGTGCAGATACGCAGTATTTT
CASGGDRADTQYF
>TRBD1|NA|TRBJ2-3|TRBV5-1
TGCGCCAGCAGCTCCGAGGGACAGAGCACAGATACGCAGTATTTT
CASSSEGQSTDTQYF
>NA|NA|TRBJ1-5|TRBV5-8
TGTGCCAGCAGCTTGTACAGGGCCTGGCAGCCCCAGCATTTT
CASSLYRAWQPQHF
>NA|NA|TRBJ2-3|TRBV7-8
TGTGCCAGTCGCAGGGGTAGGACAGATACGCAGTATTTT
CASRRGRTDTQYF
>TRBD1|once|TRBJ1-2|TRBV29-1
TGCAGCGTCAGGGGGGGTTATGGCTACACCTTC
CSVRGGYGYTF
>TRBD1|NA|TRBJ1-5|TRBV25-1
TGTGCCAGCAGTTCAGGGGGGAATCAGCCCCAGCATTTT
CASSSGGNQPQHF
>NA|NA|TRBJ1-4|TRBV29-1
TGCAGCGTTGTGGATGCCTTAGGGGAAAAACTGTTTTTT
CSVVDALGEKLFF
>NA|NA|TRBJ1-1|TRBV4-1
TGCGCCAGCAGCCAAGTTCAGCAGAACACTGAAGCTTTCTTT
CASSQVQQNTEAFF
>NA|few|TRBJ2-5|TRBV4-1
TGCGCCAGCAGCCAAGATTCGGGGACCGCGGAGACCCAGTACTTC
CASSQDSGTAETQYF
>NA|NA|TRBJ1-6|TRBV21-1
TGTGCCAGCAGCAAAGTTGGGAGGACGGCAGTATTGAATTCACCCCTCCACTTT
CASSKVGRTAVLNSPLHF
>TRBD2|few|TRBJ2-5|TRBV29-1
TGCAGCGTTGAAGATCTCGGACTAGACGAGACCCAGTACTTC
CSVEDLGLDETQYF
>NA|NA|TRBJ2-5|TRBV2
TGTGCCAGCAGTGAAACGGTCCTAGTCGGGGAGACCCAGTACTTC
CASSETVLVGETQYF